This T cell receptor beta chain was obtained from a study of CD8+CD57+ T cells in acquired aplastic anemia. Study-level background: Each DNA sample taken from sorted CD4+ and CD8+ cells came to 3 to 4 ug on average.

For CDR3 and TCR beta VDJ profiling, genomic DNA was the template used. Via MiXCR, TCRdb re-called the reads, giving one row per CDR3 protein. Of a few hundred thousand distinct CDR3 sequences in the sample, about 80% were seen once. The CDR3 loop spans 13 amino acids. Germline-derived CDR1 and CDR2 are SGHVS and FQNEAQ. V shed 6 bases and J 13 bases; nucleotides not matched to a gene: 13. Regarding the study as a whole: A set of some 28 CD8+ CDR3 sequences was shared between patients and controls, and these sequences appeared highly expressed in patients.

About this clonotype: The antigen is undetermined.

Flow cytometry had shown expanded CD8+CD57+ cells in the patients chosen for sequencing. Blood was sampled before the patients had received any therapy. This receptor was identified in a human donor with aplastic anemia. J is TRBJ2-3 and V is TRBV7-8, with TRBD1 identical over 7 bases. Sample: sorted CD4+, CD8+, or CD8+CD57+ T cells (not recorded which) from PBMCs. The CDR3, as DNA: TGTGCCAGCAGGGTAGGGGGCAGAGATAAGAAGTATTTT. This codes for CASRVGGRDKKYF.